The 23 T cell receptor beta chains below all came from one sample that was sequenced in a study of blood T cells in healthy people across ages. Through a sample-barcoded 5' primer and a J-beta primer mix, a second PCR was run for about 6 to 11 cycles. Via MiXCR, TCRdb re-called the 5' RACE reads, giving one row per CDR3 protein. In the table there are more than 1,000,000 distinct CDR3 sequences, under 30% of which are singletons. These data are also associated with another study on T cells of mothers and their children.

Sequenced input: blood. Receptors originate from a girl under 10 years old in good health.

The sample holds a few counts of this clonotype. Here the CDR3 reads CASSPEQGPEQYF. The CDR3 nucleotides read TGCGCCAGCAGCCCGGAACAGGGGCCCGAGCAGTACTTC. This chain uses TRBV4-1 with TRBJ2-7; 7 bases match TRBD1. The J segment lost 6 bases and the V segment lost 4 bases, leaving 6 bases of the junction unmatched. CDR1 MGHRA and CDR2 YSYEKL come from the germline V gene. This CDR3 spans 13 amino acids.

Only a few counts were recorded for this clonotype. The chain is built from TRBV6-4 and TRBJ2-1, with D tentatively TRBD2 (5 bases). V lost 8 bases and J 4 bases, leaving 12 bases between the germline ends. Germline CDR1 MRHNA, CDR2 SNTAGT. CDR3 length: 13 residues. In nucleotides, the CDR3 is TGTGCCAGCTCATCGGCGGGTTACAATGAGCAGTTCTTC. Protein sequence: CASSSAGYNEQFF.

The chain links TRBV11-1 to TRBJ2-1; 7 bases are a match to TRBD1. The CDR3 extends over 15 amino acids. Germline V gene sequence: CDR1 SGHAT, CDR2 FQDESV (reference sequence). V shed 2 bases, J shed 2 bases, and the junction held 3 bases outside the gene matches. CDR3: CASSLQTGTYNEQFF. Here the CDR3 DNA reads TGTGCCAGCAGCTTACAGACAGGGACCTACAATGAGCAGTTCTTC. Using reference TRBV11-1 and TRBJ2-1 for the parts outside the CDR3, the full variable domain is EAEVAQSPRYKITEKSQAVAFWCDPISGHATLYWYRQILGQGPELLVQFQDESVVDDSQLPKDRFSAERLKGVDSTLKIQPAELGDSAMYLCASSLQTGTYNEQFFGPGTRLTVL.

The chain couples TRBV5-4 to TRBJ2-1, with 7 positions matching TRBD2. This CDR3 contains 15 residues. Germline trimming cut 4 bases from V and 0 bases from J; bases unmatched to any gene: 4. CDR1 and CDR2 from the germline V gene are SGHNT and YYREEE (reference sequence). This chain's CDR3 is CASSHTSDSYNEQFF. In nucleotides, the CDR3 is TGTGCCAGCAGCCATACTAGCGACTCCTACAATGAGCAGTTCTTC.

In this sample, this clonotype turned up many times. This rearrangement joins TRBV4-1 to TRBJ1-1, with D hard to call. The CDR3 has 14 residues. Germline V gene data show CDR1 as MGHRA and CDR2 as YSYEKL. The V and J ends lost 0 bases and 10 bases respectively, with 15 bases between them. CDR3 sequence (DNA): TGCGCCAGCAGCCAAGATCTGTCAGACCCAGGAGCTTTCTTT. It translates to CASSQDLSDPGAFF.

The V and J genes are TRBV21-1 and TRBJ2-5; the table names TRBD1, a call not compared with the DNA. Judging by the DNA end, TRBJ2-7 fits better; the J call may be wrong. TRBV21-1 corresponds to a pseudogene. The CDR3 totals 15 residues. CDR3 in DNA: TGTGCCAGCAGCAAAGGACAGCCGATTACCTACGAGCAGTACTTC. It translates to CASSKGQPITYEQYF.

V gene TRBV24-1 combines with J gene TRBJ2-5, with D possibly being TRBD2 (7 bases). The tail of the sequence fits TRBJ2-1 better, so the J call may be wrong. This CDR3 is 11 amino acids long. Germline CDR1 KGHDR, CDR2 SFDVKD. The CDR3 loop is CAAGGAGKQFF. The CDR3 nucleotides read TGTGCCGCTGGGGGGGCCGGTAAGCAGTTCTTC.

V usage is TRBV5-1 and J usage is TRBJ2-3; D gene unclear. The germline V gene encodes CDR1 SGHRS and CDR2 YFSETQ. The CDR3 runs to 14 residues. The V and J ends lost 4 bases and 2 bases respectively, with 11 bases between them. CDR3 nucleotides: TGCGCCAGCAGCCTCGGTCGGCACACAGATACGCAGTATTTT. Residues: CASSLGRHTDTQYF.

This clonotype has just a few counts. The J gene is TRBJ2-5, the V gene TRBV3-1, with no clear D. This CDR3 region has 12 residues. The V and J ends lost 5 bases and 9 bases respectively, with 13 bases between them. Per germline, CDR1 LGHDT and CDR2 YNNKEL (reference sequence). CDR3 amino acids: CASSAQTGSQYF. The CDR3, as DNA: TGTGCCAGCAGCGCCCAGACCGGTTCCCAGTACTTC.

This chain's CDR3 is CATSRDTGVSGNTIYF. CDR3 bases: TGTGCCACCAGCAGAGACACTGGAGTCTCTGGAAACACCATATATTTT. The J gene is TRBJ1-3, the V gene TRBV15, with unresolved D. The CDR3 consists of 16 residues. Germline lookup yields CDR1 LNHNV and CDR2 YYDKDF (reference sequence). Trimming took 0 bases from V and 0 from J, leaving 9 bases between them.

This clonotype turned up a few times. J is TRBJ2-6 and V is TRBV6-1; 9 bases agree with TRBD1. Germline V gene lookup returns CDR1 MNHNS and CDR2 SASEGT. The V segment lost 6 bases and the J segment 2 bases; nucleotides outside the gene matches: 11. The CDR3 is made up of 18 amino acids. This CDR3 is CASSRVVQGAAGANVLTF. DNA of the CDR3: TGTGCCAGCAGCCGGGTCGTACAGGGGGCTGCTGGGGCCAACGTCCTGACTTTC.

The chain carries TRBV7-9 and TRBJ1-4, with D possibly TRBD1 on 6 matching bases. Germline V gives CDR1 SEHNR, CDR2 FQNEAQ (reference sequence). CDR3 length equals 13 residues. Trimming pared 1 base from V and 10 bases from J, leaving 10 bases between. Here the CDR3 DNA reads TGTGCCAGCAGCTTAGAGCCACAGGGAAAACTGTTTTTT. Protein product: CASSLEPQGKLFF. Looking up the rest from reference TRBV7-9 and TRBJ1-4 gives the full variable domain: DTGVSQNPRHKITKRGQNVTFRCDPISEHNRLYWYRQTLGQGPEFLTYFQNEAQLEKSRLLSDRFSAERPKGSFSTLEIQRTEQGDSAMYLCASSLEPQGKLFFGSGTQLSVL.

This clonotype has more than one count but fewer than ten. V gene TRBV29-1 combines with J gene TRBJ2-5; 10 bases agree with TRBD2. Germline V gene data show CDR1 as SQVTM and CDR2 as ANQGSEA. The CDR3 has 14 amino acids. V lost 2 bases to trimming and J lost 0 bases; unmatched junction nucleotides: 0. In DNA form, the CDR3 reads TGCAGCGTTGAAACTAGCGGGAACCAAGAGACCCAGTACTTC. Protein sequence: CSVETSGNQETQYF.

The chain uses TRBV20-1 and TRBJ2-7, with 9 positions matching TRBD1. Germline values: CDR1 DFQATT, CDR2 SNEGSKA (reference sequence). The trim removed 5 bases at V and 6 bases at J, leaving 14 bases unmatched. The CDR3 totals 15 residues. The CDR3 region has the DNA TGCAGTGCTCAGACCCCCAGGGACAGGGAGTCCGAGCAGTACTTC. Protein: CSAQTPRDRESEQYF.

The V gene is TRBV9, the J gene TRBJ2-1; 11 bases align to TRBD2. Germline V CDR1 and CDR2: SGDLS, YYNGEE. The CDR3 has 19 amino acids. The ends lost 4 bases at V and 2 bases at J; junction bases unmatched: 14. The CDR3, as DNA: TGTGCCAGCAGCACCGGGACTAGCGGACACTTTACCGCCTACAATGAGCAGTTCTTC. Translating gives CASSTGTSGHFTAYNEQFF. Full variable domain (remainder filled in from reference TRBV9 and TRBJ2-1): DSGVTQTPKHLITATGQRVTLRCSPRSGDLSVYWYQQSLDQGLQFLIQYYNGEERAKGNILERFSAQQFPDLHSELNLSSLELGDSALYFCASSTGTSGHFTAYNEQFFGPGTRLTVL.

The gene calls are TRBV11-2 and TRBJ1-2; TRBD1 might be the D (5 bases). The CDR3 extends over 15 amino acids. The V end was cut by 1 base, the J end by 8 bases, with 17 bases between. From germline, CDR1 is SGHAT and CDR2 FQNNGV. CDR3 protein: CASSLVGQGGPGYTF. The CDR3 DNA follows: TGTGCCAGCAGCTTAGTCGGGCAGGGTGGGCCCGGCTACACCTTC.

The CDR3 region is CASSPRRATNEKLFF. The CDR3 DNA reads TGTGCCAGCAGCCCCAGGAGGGCAACTAATGAAAAACTGTTTTTT. This chain joins TRBV7-8 and TRBJ1-4, with unresolved D. Trimming removed 5 bases from V and 0 bases from J, with 10 bases in between. The CDR3 length is 15 residues. CDR1 and CDR2 from the germline V gene are SGHVS and FQNEAQ.

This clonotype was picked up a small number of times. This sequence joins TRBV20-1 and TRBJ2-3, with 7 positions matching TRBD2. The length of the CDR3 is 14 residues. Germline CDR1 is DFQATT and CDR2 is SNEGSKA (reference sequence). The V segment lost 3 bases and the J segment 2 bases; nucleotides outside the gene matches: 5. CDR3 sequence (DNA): TGCAGTGCTAGGTGGGGGGGGATCACAGATACGCAGTATTTT. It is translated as CSARWGGITDTQYF.

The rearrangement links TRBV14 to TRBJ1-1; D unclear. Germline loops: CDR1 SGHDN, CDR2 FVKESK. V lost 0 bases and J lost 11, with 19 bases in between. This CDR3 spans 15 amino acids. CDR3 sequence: CASSQDIGGRTDAFF. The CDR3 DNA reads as TGTGCCAGCAGCCAAGATATAGGAGGACGGACGGATGCTTTCTTT.

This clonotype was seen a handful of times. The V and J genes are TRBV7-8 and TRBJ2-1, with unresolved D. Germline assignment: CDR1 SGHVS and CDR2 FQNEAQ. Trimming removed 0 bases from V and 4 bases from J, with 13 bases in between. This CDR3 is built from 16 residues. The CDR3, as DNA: TGTGCCAGCAGCTTAGCGTCAACTACTACTTACAATGAGCAGTTCTTC. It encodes CASSLASTTTYNEQFF. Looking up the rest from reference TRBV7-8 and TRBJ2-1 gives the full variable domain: GAGVSQSPRYKVAKRGQDVALRCDPISGHVSLFWYQQALGQGPEFLTYFQNEAQLDKSGLPSDRFFAERPEGSVSTLKIQRTQQEDSAVYLCASSLASTTTYNEQFFGPGTRLTVL.

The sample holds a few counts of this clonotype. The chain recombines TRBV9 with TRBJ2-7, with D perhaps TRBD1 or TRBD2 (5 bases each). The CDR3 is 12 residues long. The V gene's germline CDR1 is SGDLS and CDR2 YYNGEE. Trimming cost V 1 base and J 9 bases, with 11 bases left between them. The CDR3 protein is CASSVTGAVQYF. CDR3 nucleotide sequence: TGTGCCAGCAGCGTAACCGGGGCCGTGCAGTACTTC.

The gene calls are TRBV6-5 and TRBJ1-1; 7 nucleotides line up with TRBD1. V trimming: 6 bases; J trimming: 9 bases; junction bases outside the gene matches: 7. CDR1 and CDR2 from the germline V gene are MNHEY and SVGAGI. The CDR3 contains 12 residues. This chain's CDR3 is CASSSYRGKAFF. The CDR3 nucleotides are TGTGCCAGCAGCTCCTACAGGGGAAAAGCTTTCTTT.

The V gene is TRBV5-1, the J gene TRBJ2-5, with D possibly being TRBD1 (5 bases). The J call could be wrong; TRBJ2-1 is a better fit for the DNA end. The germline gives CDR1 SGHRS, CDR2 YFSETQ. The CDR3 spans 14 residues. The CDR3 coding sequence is TGCGCCAGCAGCGACATTCCAGGGTCCGATGAGCAGTTCTTC. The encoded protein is CASSDIPGSDEQFF.